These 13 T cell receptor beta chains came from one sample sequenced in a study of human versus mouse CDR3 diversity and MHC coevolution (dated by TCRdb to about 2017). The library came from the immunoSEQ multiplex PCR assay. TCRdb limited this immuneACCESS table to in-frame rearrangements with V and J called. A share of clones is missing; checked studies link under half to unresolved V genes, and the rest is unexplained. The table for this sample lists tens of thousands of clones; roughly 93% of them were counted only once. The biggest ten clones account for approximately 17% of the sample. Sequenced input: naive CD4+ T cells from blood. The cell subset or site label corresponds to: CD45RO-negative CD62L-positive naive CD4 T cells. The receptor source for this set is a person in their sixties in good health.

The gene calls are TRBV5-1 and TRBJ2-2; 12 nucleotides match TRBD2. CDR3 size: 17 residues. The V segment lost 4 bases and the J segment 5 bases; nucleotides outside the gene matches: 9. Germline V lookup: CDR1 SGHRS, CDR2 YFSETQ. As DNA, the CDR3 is TGCGCCAGCAGCGAAAAGGCGGGGACTAGCGGGACCGGGGAGCTGTTTTTT. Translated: CASSEKAGTSGTGELFF. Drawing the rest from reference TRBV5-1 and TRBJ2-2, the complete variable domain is KAGVTQTPRYLIKTRGQQVTLSCSPISGHRSVSWYQQTPGQGLQFLFEYFSETQRNKGNFPGRFSGRQFSNSRSEMNVSTLELGDSALYLCASSEKAGTSGTGELFFGEGSRLTVL.

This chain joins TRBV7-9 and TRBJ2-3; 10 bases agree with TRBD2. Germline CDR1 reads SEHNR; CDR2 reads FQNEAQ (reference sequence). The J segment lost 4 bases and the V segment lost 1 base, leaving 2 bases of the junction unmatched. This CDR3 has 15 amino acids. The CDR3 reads CASSLGLAGADTQYF. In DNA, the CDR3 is TGTGCCAGCAGCTTAGGACTAGCGGGCGCAGATACGCAGTATTTT.

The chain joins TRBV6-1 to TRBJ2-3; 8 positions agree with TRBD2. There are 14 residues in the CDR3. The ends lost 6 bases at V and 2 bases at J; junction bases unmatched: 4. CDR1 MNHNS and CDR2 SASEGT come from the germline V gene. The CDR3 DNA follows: TGTGCCAGCAGGGCACTAGCGGACACAGATACGCAGTATTTT. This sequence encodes CASRALADTDTQYF.

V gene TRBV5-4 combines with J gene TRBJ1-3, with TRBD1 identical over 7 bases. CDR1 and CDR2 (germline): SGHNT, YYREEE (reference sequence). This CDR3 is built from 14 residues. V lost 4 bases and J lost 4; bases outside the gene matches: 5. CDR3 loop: CASSPDRRGNTIYF. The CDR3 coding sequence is TGTGCCAGCAGCCCGGACAGGCGCGGAAACACCATATATTTT.

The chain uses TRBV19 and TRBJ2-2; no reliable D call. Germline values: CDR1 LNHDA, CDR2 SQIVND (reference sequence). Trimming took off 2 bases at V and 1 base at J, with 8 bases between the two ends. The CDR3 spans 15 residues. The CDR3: CASSIQVQNTGELFF. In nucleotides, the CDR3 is TGTGCCAGTAGTATACAGGTCCAGAACACCGGGGAGCTGTTTTTT.

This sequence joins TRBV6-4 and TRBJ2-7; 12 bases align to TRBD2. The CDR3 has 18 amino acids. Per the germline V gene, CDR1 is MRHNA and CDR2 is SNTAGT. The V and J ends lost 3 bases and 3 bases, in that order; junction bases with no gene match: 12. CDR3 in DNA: TGTGCCAGCAGTGATGACACCGGACTAGCGGGACGCCTCTACGAGCAGTACTTC. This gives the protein CASSDDTGLAGRLYEQYF.

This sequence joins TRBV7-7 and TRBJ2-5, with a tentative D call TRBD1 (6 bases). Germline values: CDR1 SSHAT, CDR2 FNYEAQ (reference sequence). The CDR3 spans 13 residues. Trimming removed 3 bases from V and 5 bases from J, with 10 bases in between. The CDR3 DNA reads TGTGCCAGCAGCTTTGGGCAGGGGGAGACCCAGTACTTC. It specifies CASSFGQGETQYF.

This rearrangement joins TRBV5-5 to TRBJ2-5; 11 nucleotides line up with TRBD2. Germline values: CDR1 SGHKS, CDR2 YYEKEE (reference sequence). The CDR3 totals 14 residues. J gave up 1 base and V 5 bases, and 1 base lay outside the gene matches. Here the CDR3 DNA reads TGTGCCAGCAGTAGCGGGGGGGGCCAAGAGACCCAGTACTTC. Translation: CASSSGGGQETQYF.

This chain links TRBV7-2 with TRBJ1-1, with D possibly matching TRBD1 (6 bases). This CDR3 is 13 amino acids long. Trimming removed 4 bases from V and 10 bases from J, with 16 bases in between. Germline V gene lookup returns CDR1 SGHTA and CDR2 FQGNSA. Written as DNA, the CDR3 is TGTGCCAGCAGCTCACAGGGTTACTCGGGAGCTTTCTTT. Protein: CASSSQGYSGAFF.

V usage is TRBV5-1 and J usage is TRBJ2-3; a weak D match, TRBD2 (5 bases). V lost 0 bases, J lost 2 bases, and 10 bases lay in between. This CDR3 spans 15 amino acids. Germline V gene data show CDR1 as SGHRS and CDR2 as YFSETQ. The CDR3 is CASSLVLATTDTQYF. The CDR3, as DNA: TGCGCCAGCAGCTTGGTTCTAGCAACCACAGATACGCAGTATTTT. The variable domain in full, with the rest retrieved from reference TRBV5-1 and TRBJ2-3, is KAGVTQTPRYLIKTRGQQVTLSCSPISGHRSVSWYQQTPGQGLQFLFEYFSETQRNKGNFPGRFSGRQFSNSRSEMNVSTLELGDSALYLCASSLVLATTDTQYFGPGTRLTVL.

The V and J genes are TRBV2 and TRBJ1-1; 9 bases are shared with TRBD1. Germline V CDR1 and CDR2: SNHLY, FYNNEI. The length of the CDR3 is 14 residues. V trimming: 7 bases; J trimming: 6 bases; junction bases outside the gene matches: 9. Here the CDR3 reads CASNPGQGVSEAFF. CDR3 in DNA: TGTGCCAGCAATCCGGGACAGGGAGTCTCTGAAGCTTTCTTT.

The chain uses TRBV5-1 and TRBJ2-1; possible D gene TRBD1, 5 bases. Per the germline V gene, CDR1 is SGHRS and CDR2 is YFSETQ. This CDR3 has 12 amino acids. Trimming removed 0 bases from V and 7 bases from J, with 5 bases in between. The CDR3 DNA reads TGCGCCAGCAGCTTGGAGGGGAATGAGCAGTTCTTC. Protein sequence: CASSLEGNEQFF.

The CDR3 region has the DNA TGCGCCAGCAGCCCTACGACAGGGCGAGAGACCCAGTACTTC. This translates into CASSPTTGRETQYF. This chain uses TRBV5-1 with TRBJ2-5; 7 positions agree with TRBD1. The CDR3 loop spans 14 amino acids. Germline V gene lookup returns CDR1 SGHRS and CDR2 YFSETQ. V was clipped by 4 bases and J by 4 bases; unmatched bases: 7.